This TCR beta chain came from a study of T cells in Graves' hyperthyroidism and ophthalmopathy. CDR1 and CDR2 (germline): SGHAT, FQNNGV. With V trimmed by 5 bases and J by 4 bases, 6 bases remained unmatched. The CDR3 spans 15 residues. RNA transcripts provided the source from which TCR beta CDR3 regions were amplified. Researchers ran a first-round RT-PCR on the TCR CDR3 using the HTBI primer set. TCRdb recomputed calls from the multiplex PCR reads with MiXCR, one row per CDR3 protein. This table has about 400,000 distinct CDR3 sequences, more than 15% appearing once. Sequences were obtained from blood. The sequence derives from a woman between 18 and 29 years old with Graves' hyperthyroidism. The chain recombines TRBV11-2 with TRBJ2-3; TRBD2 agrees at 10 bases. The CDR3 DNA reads TGTGCCAGCAGCATGCTAGCGGGAGTGCCAGATACGCAGTATTTT. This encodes CASSMLAGVPDTQYF. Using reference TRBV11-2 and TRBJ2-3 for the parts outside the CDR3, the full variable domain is EAGVAQSPRYKIIEKRQSVAFWCNPISGHATLYWYQQILGQGPKLLIQFQNNGVVDDSQLPKDRFSAERLKGVDSTLKIQPAKLEDSAVYLCASSMLAGVPDTQYFGPGTRLTVL.